This passage covers 18 T cell receptor beta chains from one sample sequenced in a study of blood T cell repertoires in COVID-19. Clones were sequenced by immunoSEQ multiplex PCR, and TCRdb holds only the in-frame ones, with some missing. The sample records approximately 100,000 clones, approximately 80% being singletons. The source material was peripheral blood. These receptor sequences come from a woman aged 80 or over with active or convalescent COVID-19.

The CDR3 coding sequence is TGTGCCAGCCACCAACAGAAAGCTAACTATGGCTACACCTTC. The encoded protein is CASHQQKANYGYTF. The rearrangement uses TRBV19 and TRBJ1-2; D gene ambiguous. Trimming left V 9 bases short and J 0 bases short, with 14 bases between. In germline, CDR1 is LNHDA, CDR2 SQIVND (reference sequence). This CDR3 is 14 amino acids long.

The chain combines TRBV2 with TRBJ2-7, with TRBD1 as a possible D gene (5 bases). The V end was cut by 1 base, the J end by 3 bases, with 13 bases between. The CDR3 length is 15 residues. Germline V CDR1 and CDR2: SNHLY, FYNNEI. The CDR3 is CASSEVWTFNYEQYF. The CDR3 DNA reads TGTGCCAGCAGTGAAGTTTGGACATTCAACTACGAGCAGTACTTC.

The chain employs TRBV5-6 and TRBJ2-3; TRBD1 matches 9 bases. This CDR3 region has 16 residues. Looked up from germline, CDR1 is SGHDT and CDR2 is YYEEEE. Trimming took 4 bases from V and 5 from J; bases not matched to a gene: 11. DNA for the CDR3: TGTGCCAGCAGCCGTTTACAGGGGGCGCAGAAAGATACGCAGTATTTT. Translating gives CASSRLQGAQKDTQYF. Supplemented by reference TRBV5-6 and TRBJ2-3, the full variable domain reads DAGVTQSPTHLIKTRGQQVTLRCSPKSGHDTVSWYQQALGQGPQFIFQYYEEEERQRGNFPDRFSGHQFPNYSSELNVNALLLGDSALYLCASSRLQGAQKDTQYFGPGTRLTVL.

The chain employs TRBV28 and TRBJ1-2; tentatively, D is TRBD1 (6 bases). Germline loops: CDR1 MDHEN, CDR2 SYDVKM. The CDR3 runs 14 residues. V shed 7 bases and J shed 4 bases, with 16 bases lying between them. The CDR3 region is CASTLLQGSYGYTF. CDR3 DNA: TGTGCCAGCACCTTATTACAGGGCTCCTATGGCTACACCTTC.

This sequence joins TRBV7-2 and TRBJ2-3, with 8 bases identical to TRBD1. V lost 5 bases to trimming and J lost 3 bases; unmatched junction nucleotides: 7. This CDR3 region has 15 residues. CDR1 and CDR2 (germline): SGHTA, FQGNSA. The CDR3 protein is CASSPRTGLTDTQYF. CDR3 DNA sequence: TGTGCCAGCAGCCCCCGGACAGGGTTAACAGATACGCAGTATTTT.

V and J are TRBV15 and TRBJ1-1, with 9 positions matching TRBD1. The CDR3 sequence is 15 residues long. The ends lost 1 base at V and 2 bases at J; junction bases unmatched: 2. Germline CDR1 reads LNHNV; CDR2 reads YYDKDF (reference sequence). CDR3 nucleotide sequence: TGTGCCACCAGCAGAGGGACAGGGGCTAACACTGAAGCTTTCTTT. The encoded protein is CATSRGTGANTEAFF.

This chain connects TRBV5-1 to TRBJ1-2; possible D gene TRBD1, 6 bases. The CDR3 spans 13 residues. Trimming stripped 1 base from V and 5 bases from J, with 9 bases between. Germline CDR1 reads SGHRS; CDR2 reads YFSETQ. The CDR3 here is CASSLPGDYGYTF. DNA for the CDR3: TGCGCCAGCAGCTTGCCAGGGGATTATGGCTACACCTTC. Together with reference TRBV5-1 and TRBJ1-2, the CDR3 gives the full variable domain: KAGVTQTPRYLIKTRGQQVTLSCSPISGHRSVSWYQQTPGQGLQFLFEYFSETQRNKGNFPGRFSGRQFSNSRSEMNVSTLELGDSALYLCASSLPGDYGYTFGSGTRLTVV.

The CDR3 DNA is TGTGCCAGTTCAACGGCGGATTTCAATGGCTACACCTTC. Translation: CASSTADFNGYTF. The chain joins TRBV19 to TRBJ1-2; D gene ambiguous. The CDR3 sequence is 13 residues long. Germline CDR1 LNHDA, CDR2 SQIVND (reference sequence). Trimming took off 8 bases at V and 6 bases at J, with 16 bases between the two ends. Complete variable domain (other parts from reference TRBV19 and TRBJ1-2): DGGITQSPKYLFRKEGQNVTLSCEQNLNHDAMYWYRQDPGQGLRLIYYSQIVNDFQKGDIAEGYSVSREKKESFPLTVTSAQKNPTAFYLCASSTADFNGYTFGSGTRLTVV.

This chain links TRBV29-1 with TRBJ1-1; D is unclear. V was clipped by 7 bases and J by 3 bases, with 9 bases between them. Looked up from germline, CDR1 is SQVTM and CDR2 is ANQGSEA. The CDR3 loop spans 11 amino acids. The CDR3 reads CSGQVYTEAFF. The CDR3 DNA follows: TGCAGCGGGCAAGTTTACACTGAAGCTTTCTTT.

This clone appeared a single time. The chain carries TRBV27 and TRBJ1-6; D may be TRBD1 (6 bases). Germline loops: CDR1 MNHEY, CDR2 SMNVEV (reference sequence). V was shortened by 8 bases and J by 0 bases, with 14 bases between the two germline ends. The CDR3 sequence is 16 residues long. The CDR3 bases are TGTGCCAGCTCCCCTCAGGGGAGCTCCTATAATTCACCCCTCCACTTT. As protein: CASSPQGSSYNSPLHF.

The chain employs TRBV7-9 and TRBJ2-1; maybe TRBD2 (5 bases). Germline-derived CDR1 and CDR2 are SEHNR and FQNEAQ (reference sequence). The germline V and J ends were trimmed by 3 bases and 9 bases, with 6 bases remaining between them. This CDR3 is 11 amino acids long. The CDR3 loop reads CASSFEGEQFF. The CDR3 DNA reads TGTGCCAGCAGCTTCGAGGGTGAGCAGTTCTTC.

CDR3 in amino acids: CASSQAATGGESGYTF. In nucleotides, the CDR3 is TGTGCCAGCAGCCAAGCCGCTACAGGGGGCGAGAGTGGCTACACCTTC. The rearrangement links TRBV3-1 (or the pseudogene TRBV3-2) to TRBJ1-2; TRBD1 agrees at 9 bases. Per the germline V gene, CDR1 is LGHDT and CDR2 is YNNKEL (reference sequence). The CDR3 runs to 16 residues. The trim removed 1 base at V and 7 bases at J, leaving 10 bases unmatched.

This chain links TRBV2 with TRBJ2-7, with a weak D call TRBD2 (6 bases). V was clipped by 8 bases and J by 5 bases, with 16 bases between them. The CDR3 spans 13 residues. CDR1 and CDR2 from the germline V gene are SNHLY and FYNNEI. The CDR3 DNA is TGTGCCAGCCGCCGGGACTGGGGGGACGAGCAGTACTTC. It yields the protein CASRRDWGDEQYF.

The J gene is TRBJ1-4, the V gene TRBV10-3; 9 nucleotides align to TRBD1. The CDR3 runs 15 residues. Trimming took 2 bases from V and 7 from J; bases not matched to a gene: 5. The germline gives CDR1 ENHRY, CDR2 SYGVKD. This CDR3 reads CAISEPNRGREKLFF. Written as DNA, the CDR3 is TGTGCCATCAGTGAGCCGAACAGGGGGCGTGAAAAACTGTTTTTT.

V and J are TRBV5-6 and TRBJ1-2; tentatively, D is TRBD1 (5 bases). Per germline, CDR1 SGHDT and CDR2 YYEEEE. The CDR3 loop spans 13 amino acids. Trimming stripped 5 bases from V and 8 bases from J, with 16 bases between. CDR3 DNA sequence: TGTGCCAGCAGGCCCCGGGGGGGAGGCGGCTACACCTTC. Its translation: CASRPRGGGGYTF.

The chain joins TRBV28 to TRBJ1-2; TRBD1 agrees at 7 bases. This CDR3 spans 17 amino acids. The V gene end was trimmed by 4 bases and the J gene end by 5 bases; junction bases not matched to a gene: 16. Germline CDR1 reads MDHEN; CDR2 reads SYDVKM. The CDR3 loop reads CASSSGQFGFSGYGYTF. CDR3 nucleotides: TGTGCCAGCAGTTCGGGACAGTTCGGGTTCAGTGGGTATGGCTACACCTTC.

This clone rates as medium-sized. This chain links TRBV4-3 with TRBJ2-7; a weak D match, TRBD2 (6 bases). The CDR3 totals 14 residues. Trimming removed 1 base from V and 5 bases from J, with 12 bases in between. The V gene's germline CDR1 is LGHNA and CDR2 YSLEER. This chain's CDR3 is CASSQGDGSHEQYF. CDR3 DNA: TGCGCCAGCAGCCAAGGGGACGGGAGCCACGAGCAGTACTTC.

This rearrangement joins TRBV19 to TRBJ1-5, with unresolved D. Germline V gene data show CDR1 as LNHDA and CDR2 as SQIVND (reference sequence). The CDR3 totals 14 residues. Trimming removed 0 bases at V and 7 bases at J, with 10 bases between. The CDR3: CASSIDPSYQPQHF. The CDR3 DNA reads TGTGCCAGTAGTATAGATCCCTCCTACCAGCCCCAGCATTTT. The variable domain in full, completed from reference TRBV19 and TRBJ1-5, reads DGGITQSPKYLFRKEGQNVTLSCEQNLNHDAMYWYRQDPGQGLRLIYYSQIVNDFQKGDIAEGYSVSREKKESFPLTVTSAQKNPTAFYLCASSIDPSYQPQHFGDGTRLSIL.